This T cell receptor beta chain was observed in a study of blood T cell repertoires in COVID-19 (dated by TCRdb to the early 2020s). At the level of the whole study: Samples covering the acute and convalescent phases of COVID-19 were provided by collaborators in the United States, Italy and Spain. Deeply sampled blood TCRbeta repertoires from subjects exposed to, actively infected with, or recovered from COVID-19 were included in the dataset. Where available, HLA class I and class II types were obtained from metadata supplied by the sample provider rather than from assay-based typing. Samples were obtained from the ongoing ImmuneRACE study (first 160 participants) and from about 1,300 subjects provided by 6 global collaborators. The sample metadata nearly always contained a de-identified subject ID, COVID-19 status, age in years and sex. The prospective study material was composed of cDNA or gDNA derived from T cells, B-cell-depleted T cells, or PBMCs. A freely available public database, intended as a resource for researchers studying the immune response to SARS-CoV-2, is where the repertoires were released.

Overall results and qualifications from the work: Clinical and demographic metadata were provided uncurated, with the amount varying by source and participant.

The immunoSEQ Assay, a bias-controlled multiplex PCR, was used to amplify TCRbeta CDR3 regions from genomic DNA. Per the authors' processing: Within the assay, amplification of reference gene primers was used to estimate how many nucleated cells each sample contained. Sequence reads were collapsed and filtered to measure the absolute abundance of every unique TCRbeta CDR3 rearrangement. For each sample, productive Simpson clonality was calculated by taking the square root of Simpson's diversity index across productive rearrangements. TCRdb stores this immuneACCESS table with in-frame sequences only. Part of the clones is absent; in the studies checked, under half of the shortfall reflects unresolved V genes, and no reason is known for the rest. That table is the source of V, J and clone size, and D and trimming were worked out from the DNA. The sample table lists 200,000 to 250,000 clones, approximately 83% of them with a count of one. The top ten clonotypes cover approximately 1.3% of the sample.

With respect to this clone: Its antigen is unknown. No base-level quality is on record; no much larger clone is a single base apart.

Participants in the prospective study were enrolled through a virtual design, were aged about 18 to 90 years, and lived in approximately 24 United States geographic areas. Cohort assignment in the prospective study relied on participant-reported clinical history from a screening survey and a study questionnaire. Mobile phlebotomists in the prospective study collected whole blood, serum and a nasopharyngeal or oropharyngeal swab from every participant. Over a roughly two-month period, participants in the prospective study had the option of providing additional blood draws and questionnaires. Blood samples from the prospective study were shipped frozen or at room temperature prior to DNA extraction. There are 13 amino acids in the CDR3, from cysteine to phenylalanine inclusive. Only CDR3 DNA is held: 39 bases, read in frame from base 1. Deletion took 2 bases off V and 7 bases off J, with a span of 6 bases between the germline ends. CDR1 and CDR2 are read off the germline V gene as MNHNS and SASEGT.

Sequencing input: PBMCs or T cells enriched from blood (not recorded which). Recombination connected TRBV6-1 to TRBJ1-6, with the D gene uncertain. This receptor was obtained from a woman between 40 and 55 years old with acute COVID-19. CDR3 protein: CASSERGNSPLHF. The sequence in DNA is TGTGCCAGCAGTGAACGGGGAAATTCACCCCTCCACTTT.